This T cell receptor beta chain was recorded in a study of blood T cells in healthy people across ages (dated by TCRdb to between 2014 and 2017). For the wider study: In model experiments, template switching captured about one uniquely barcoded TCR beta cDNA molecule for every two T cells. Age-related changes in TCR beta repertoire diversity were measured in the study by deep sequencing normalized with unique cDNA molecular identifiers. The donors were divided into four age groups: young (average about 15 years), middle-aged (approximately 42), aged (around 59) and long-lived (approximately 74). Donors of different ages were randomly distributed across sequencing lanes to avoid experimental bias. For two donors (one aged 18 to 30 and one aged 80 or older), the study analyzed two additional independent replicas of 1 million unique cDNA reads from the same blood draw.

From cysteine to phenylalanine, the CDR3 is 15 amino acids long. Left in the record is the CDR3 DNA by itself, 45 bases read in frame from the first base. The germline V gene encodes CDR1 SGHTA and CDR2 FQGNSA. Library creation used 5' RACE. For sequencing, an Illumina HiSeq 2500 was employed. A second PCR of about 7 to 12 cycles was run with a J-beta primer mix and a sample-barcoded 5' primer. A unique molecular identifier was introduced onto each TCR beta cDNA molecule by a template-switch 5' adaptor carrying 12 random nucleotides. Each sample yielded at least 3 million CDR3-containing paired-end reads. First-strand cDNA synthesis was performed from all RNA using the Mint cDNA synthesis kit, with priming by a TRBC-specific oligonucleotide. All cDNA was treated with uracil-DNA glycosylase and then went through a first 18-cycle PCR with the universal primers M1SS and BC2_uni_R. For the original study's pipeline: For normalization, 1 million high-quality reads were randomly selected from each sample, with every read carrying a distinct molecular identifier. Instead of being binned into consensus sequences, reads that shared molecular identifiers were thrown out. MiTCR, set to a Q25 quality threshold and the strictest error-elimination algorithm, was used for CDR3 identification, clonotype clustering and error correction. A nonparametric unseen species model using Euler transformation provided a lower-bound estimate of total TCR beta diversity. Clones were called with MiXCR by TCRdb after fastp trimmed the public reads at Q25, and only in-frame beta chains were retained. Merged by CDR3 protein, the rows form single entries marked with the most common genes and DNA. It is TCRdb's table, rather than the study itself, that gives the V and J calls and clone size. The sample table lists 790,000 or so distinct CDR3 sequences, about half of them with a count of one. Of the sample, 15% to 20% falls within the top ten clones.

Study-level results and caveats: Compared with the aged group, the long-lived group had more naive CD4+ T cells, fewer expanded clones and increased TCR diversity, a pattern suggesting age selection. Since profiling was done on bulk unsorted PBMCs, naive and antigen-experienced compartments could not be conclusively compared. The percentage of naive T cells measured by flow cytometry correlated strongly with observed TCR beta diversity. Observed TCR beta diversity per million T cells fell roughly linearly with age, and a significant reduction was already apparent by age approximately 41. Donor CMV infection status was unknown, potentially confounding age-related changes in expanded clonotypes. Total diversity estimates from one million sequenced T cells were considered lower bounds and underestimates.

Details on this clonotype: Which antigen it targets is not known. A much larger clone lies one base from this, so it may be a read error.

Donors were 39 systemically healthy Caucasian individuals from Russia aged roughly 6 to 90 years. Roughly 10 milliliters of peripheral blood were drawn from each donor into EDTA-treated Vacutainer tubes. Ficoll-Paque density-gradient centrifugation was used to isolate PBMCs, with at least 7 million obtained per sample. Total RNA was extracted from PBMCs with Trizol reagent, with at least 5 micrograms obtained per sample. Naive CD45RAhigh/CD27high T cell percentages were measured by flow cytometry on a PBMC aliquot from every donor. This chain joins TRBV7-2 to TRBJ2-5; TRBD2 is perhaps the D gene, given 5 matching bases. This receptor was obtained from a man at least 80 years old in good health. Source material: blood. The CDR3 protein is CAGSLVGNQQETQYF. The bases are TGTGCCGGCAGCTTAGTCGGGAATCAACAAGAGACCCAGTACTTC.